This entry is about one T cell receptor (beta chain). The antigen it binds to is not known. Within one base of it there is no much larger clone, and no base qualities were kept. The immunoSEQ Assay, a bias-controlled multiplex PCR, was used to amplify TCRbeta CDR3 regions from genomic DNA. The authors' pipeline ran thus. Within the assay, amplification of reference gene primers was used to estimate how many nucleated cells each sample contained. Sequence reads were collapsed and filtered to measure the absolute abundance of every unique TCRbeta CDR3 rearrangement. For each sample, productive Simpson clonality was calculated as the square root of Simpson's diversity index across productive rearrangements. In TCRdb, the immuneACCESS table is reduced to in-frame sequences with V and J assigned. These tables do not hold every clone; where another copy was compared, an unresolved V gene accounts for under half, and the others remain unexplained. V, J and clone size were drawn from that table, and D and trimming were deduced from the DNA. A total of fewer than 50,000 clones appear in this sample, about four fifths of them only once. The ten most abundant clones make up roughly 40% of the sample.

This sample was taken from a study of blood T cell repertoires in COVID-19 (dated by TCRdb to the early 2020s). In the study overall: Samples from collaborators originated in the United States, Italy and Spain and spanned both the acute and convalescent phases of COVID-19. HLA class I and class II types, where available, came from metadata supplied by the sample provider rather than from assay-based typing. The material from the prospective study consisted of cDNA or gDNA derived from T cells, B-cell-depleted T cells, or PBMCs. A de-identified subject ID, COVID-19 status, age in years and sex were almost always included in the sample metadata. Deeply sampled blood TCRbeta repertoires from subjects exposed to, actively infected with, or recovered from COVID-19 were included in the dataset. A freely available public database, intended as a resource for researchers studying the immune response to SARS-CoV-2, is where the repertoires were released. Samples were obtained from the ongoing ImmuneRACE study (first 160 participants) and from 1,254 subjects provided by 6 global collaborators. Beyond this particular receptor, the publication reports: The quantity of clinical and demographic metadata differed by source and by participant and was supplied without curation.

Whole blood was collected in K2EDTA tubes by collaborating institutions according to the institutions' own protocols. Collaborator samples were shipped for TCRbeta analysis as frozen whole blood, isolated PBMCs, or DNA extracted from either sample type. The sequenced sample was peripheral blood. This sequence was found in an older man with active or convalescent COVID-19.

In nucleotides, the sequence is TGTGCCAGTAAGCCGGCAGGGCTGTATTACAATGAGCAGTTCTTC. The encoded protein is CASKPAGLYYNEQFF. The sequence is built from TRBV19 and TRBJ2-1, and possibly TRBD1, on 5 matching bases. The CDR3 runs 15 amino acids, cysteine and phenylalanine included. Only the CDR3 DNA is retained, 45 bases long and in frame from the first base. CDR1 LNHDA and CDR2 SQIVND are derived from the germline V gene (reference sequence). Deletion took 7 bases off V and 4 bases off J, with a span of 17 bases between the germline ends.